The 26 T cell receptor beta chains given below trace back to one sample, sequenced in a study of cytomegalovirus exposure and HLA in healthy donors. PCR involved 60 Vbeta and 13 Jbeta primers. The data were produced by immunoSEQ multiplex PCR, yet TCRdb's version contains in-frame clones alone and is incomplete. The sample holds around 170,000 clones, around three quarters seen once. The sequenced sample consisted of PBMCs. The receptors were gathered from a woman aged 40 to 50 in good health and CMV-seronegative.

V gene TRBV19 combines with J gene TRBJ2-3; 7 nucleotides match TRBD2. The V and J ends lost 7 bases and 1 base, in that order; junction bases with no gene match: 8. CDR1 is LNHDA and CDR2 is SQIVND in the germline V gene (reference sequence). The CDR3 consists of 15 residues. CDR3 nucleotides: TGTGCCAGTAAGAGCGGGGCGGCCGGCACAGATACGCAGTATTTT. Translated, it gives CASKSGAAGTDTQYF.

This clone was detected only a few times. V is TRBV29-1 and J is TRBJ1-4; 10 nucleotides line up with TRBD1. The CDR3 has 13 amino acids. Losses at the gene ends were 5 bases for V and 6 bases for J; bases not matched to a gene: 3. Germline V gives CDR1 SQVTM, CDR2 ANQGSEA. The CDR3 nucleotides are TGCAGCGTTTCGGACAGGGGGTATGAAAAACTGTTTTTT. Its translation is CSVSDRGYEKLFF. The variable domain in full, with the rest retrieved from reference TRBV29-1 and TRBJ1-4, is SAVISQKPSRDICQRGTSLTIQCQVDSQVTMMFWYRQQPGQSLTLIATANQGSEATYESGFVIDKFPISRPNLTFSTLTVSNMSPEDSSIYLCSVSDRGYEKLFFGSGTQLSVL.

The rearrangement links TRBV12-5 to TRBJ2-7; 8 bases fit TRBD1. The germline CDR1 and CDR2 sequences are LGHNT and FRNRAP. The CDR3 spans 17 residues. V was pared by 1 base and J by 6 bases, with 14 bases of the junction left unmatched. CDR3 loop: CASGLDPIWTGNGEQYF. CDR3 nucleotide sequence: TGTGCTAGTGGTTTGGACCCCATATGGACAGGGAACGGCGAGCAGTACTTC.

J is TRBJ2-2 and V is TRBV2; no reliable D call. V lost 2 bases and J 0 bases, leaving 7 bases between the germline ends. Per germline, CDR1 SNHLY and CDR2 FYNNEI. The CDR3 is 15 residues long. The CDR3 DNA is TGTGCCAGCAGTGAAACGCTACCGAACACCGGGGAGCTGTTTTTT. It is translated as CASSETLPNTGELFF.

The chain joins TRBV23-1 to TRBJ2-7, with 9 positions matching TRBD1. TRBV23-1 is an open reading frame whose function is uncertain. The CDR3 loop spans 17 amino acids. The J segment lost 3 bases and the V segment lost 2 bases, leaving 11 bases of the junction unmatched. The CDR3 spells CASSQPITGGLGYEQYF. In nucleotides, the CDR3 is TGCGCCAGCAGTCAACCGATCACAGGGGGCCTCGGCTACGAGCAGTACTTC.

CDR3 coding DNA: TGTGCCTGGAGTGTGTCGGGCTACGAGCAGTACTTC. Amino acids: CAWSVSGYEQYF. The rearrangement joins TRBV30 to TRBJ2-7; D call uncertain. Per germline, CDR1 GTSNPN and CDR2 SVGIG (reference sequence). The CDR3 runs to 12 residues. The V end was cut by 0 bases, the J end by 3 bases, with 6 bases between.

The chain couples TRBV5-1 to TRBJ1-3, with D possibly being TRBD1 (6 bases). The V gene lost 1 base and the J gene lost 8 bases, with 13 bases spanning the gap. CDR1 SGHRS and CDR2 YFSETQ come from the germline V gene. CDR3 length: 14 residues. The CDR3 is CASSLYQGSDTIYF. CDR3 DNA sequence: TGCGCCAGCAGCTTGTACCAGGGGTCAGACACCATATATTTT.

This chain joins TRBV6-1 and TRBJ2-5, with 7 bases identical to TRBD1. V dropped 5 bases and J dropped 2; count of bases not matched to a gene: 5. The V gene's germline CDR1 is MNHNS and CDR2 SASEGT. There are 14 residues in the CDR3. DNA of the CDR3: TGTGCCAGCAGTCCCGGGACAGAGCAAGAGACCCAGTACTTC. Encoded protein: CASSPGTEQETQYF.

The V gene is TRBV7-9, the J gene TRBJ1-5, with a tentative D call TRBD1 (5 bases). Trimming cost V 8 bases and J 4 bases, with 12 bases left between them. This CDR3 is 13 amino acids long. In germline, CDR1 is SEHNR, CDR2 FQNEAQ (reference sequence). The CDR3 bases are TGTGCCAGCCAGTCCAGGGAAAATCAGCCCCAGCATTTT. This sequence encodes CASQSRENQPQHF.

The table lists this clone with a few counts. V gene TRBV5-6 combines with J gene TRBJ2-2, with D perhaps TRBD1 (6 bases). Trimming pared 3 bases from V and 2 bases from J, leaving 17 bases between. This CDR3 has 17 residues. Germline V gene lookup returns CDR1 SGHDT and CDR2 YYEEEE. This CDR3 reads CASSSYDRRLNTGELFF. DNA for the CDR3: TGTGCCAGCAGCTCGTACGACAGGAGACTCAACACCGGGGAGCTGTTTTTT.

The gene calls are TRBV6-6 and TRBJ2-1; 8 bases agree with TRBD2. The CDR3 covers 15 residues. The trim removed 2 bases at V and 9 bases at J, leaving 9 bases unmatched. Germline values: CDR1 MNHNY, CDR2 SVGAGI (reference sequence). This chain's CDR3 is CASSYREAGAGEQFF. The CDR3 coding sequence is TGTGCCAGCAGTTACCGGGAAGCGGGAGCCGGTGAGCAGTTCTTC.

This clone was counted a few times. CDR3 in amino acids: CASSEGQGNQPQHF. In nucleotides, the CDR3 is TGTGCCAGCAGTGAGGGGCAGGGCAATCAGCCCCAGCATTTT. The chain joins TRBV2 to TRBJ1-5, with D perhaps matching TRBD1 (5 bases). The CDR3 extends over 14 amino acids. V lost 3 bases and J 2 bases, leaving 8 bases between the germline ends. Germline values: CDR1 SNHLY, CDR2 FYNNEI.

The V gene is TRBV4-3, the J gene TRBJ2-7; D is perhaps TRBD1 (6 bases). From germline, CDR1 is LGHNA and CDR2 YSLEER. Trimming left V 0 bases short and J 3 bases short, with 12 bases between. The CDR3 spans 15 residues. DNA for the CDR3: TGCGCCAGCAGCCAAGATCGCGGACAGCTCTACGAGCAGTACTTC. It is translated as CASSQDRGQLYEQYF.

This clone was picked up one time. V gene TRBV18 combines with J gene TRBJ1-5; 10 positions agree with TRBD1. This CDR3 spans 14 amino acids. Germline assignment: CDR1 KGHSH and CDR2 LQKENI. Trimming at V came to 5 bases and at J to 5 bases, leaving 3 bases not matched to a gene. This chain's CDR3 is CASSSTGGYQPQHF. For the CDR3, the DNA is TGTGCCAGCTCATCGACAGGGGGCTATCAGCCCCAGCATTTT. The full variable domain, with the rest looked up from reference TRBV18 and TRBJ1-5, is NAGVMQNPRHLVRRRGQEARLRCSPMKGHSHVYWYRQLPEEGLKFMVYLQKENIIDESGMPKERFSAEFPKEGPSILRIQQVVRGDSAAYFCASSSTGGYQPQHFGDGTRLSIL.

J is TRBJ1-2 and V is TRBV28; 8 nucleotides agree with TRBD1. The V gene end was trimmed by 4 bases and the J gene end by 4 bases; junction bases not matched to a gene: 5. CDR3 size: 14 residues. The germline V gene encodes CDR1 MDHEN and CDR2 SYDVKM. CDR3 loop: CASSWGQARYGYTF. For the CDR3, the DNA is TGTGCCAGCAGTTGGGGACAGGCCCGCTATGGCTACACCTTC.

V is TRBV29-1 and J is TRBJ2-3; tentative D call: TRBD1 (6 bases). CDR3 size: 15 residues. V lost 6 bases and J lost 3, with 19 bases in between. Germline loops: CDR1 SQVTM, CDR2 ANQGSEA. The chain's CDR3 is CSVGSGTPPTDTQYF. CDR3 bases: TGCAGCGTGGGTTCCGGGACACCCCCAACAGATACGCAGTATTTT.

This clone was seen a few times. J is TRBJ1-4 and V is TRBV6-5; 9 nucleotides agree with TRBD1. The CDR3 spans 14 residues. The germline CDR1 and CDR2 sequences are MNHEY and SVGAGI. With 4 bases clipped from V and 7 bases from J, the junction kept 4 bases outside the gene matches. CDR3: CASSLQGAGEKLFF. The CDR3 nucleotides are TGTGCCAGCAGTTTACAGGGGGCTGGTGAAAAACTGTTTTTT.

V gene TRBV15 combines with J gene TRBJ1-2, with 7 bases aligning to TRBD1. Trimming cost V 4 bases and J 1 base; bases outside gene matches: 15. The CDR3 is made up of 18 amino acids. CDR1 and CDR2 (germline): LNHNV, YYDKDF (reference sequence). CDR3 bases: TGTGCCACCAGCACCTACCGGGACAGCTACACTAATAACTATGGCTACACCTTC. It is translated as CATSTYRDSYTNNYGYTF.

The chain joins TRBV6-5 to TRBJ1-1; D unresolved. The V end was cut by 5 bases, the J end by 8 bases, with 12 bases between. The CDR3 spans 12 residues. Germline V gene data show CDR1 as MNHEY and CDR2 as SVGAGI. This chain's CDR3 is CASSDLTREAFF. CDR3 nucleotide sequence: TGTGCCAGCAGTGACCTGACAAGGGAAGCTTTCTTT.

The chain couples TRBV6-6 to TRBJ1-1, with D perhaps matching TRBD1 (5 bases). CDR3 length: 13 residues. Germline-derived CDR1 and CDR2 are MNHNY and SVGAGI (reference sequence). V lost 5 bases and J 10 bases, leaving 17 bases between the germline ends. The CDR3 DNA reads as TGTGCCAGCAGTACAGAGGACACCTACTTAGCTTTCTTT. Amino acids: CASSTEDTYLAFF.

The rearrangement uses TRBV28 and TRBJ2-7; 13 bases are shared with TRBD2. CDR3 length: 15 amino acids. Trimming cost V 7 bases and J 6 bases; bases outside gene matches: 9. Per germline, CDR1 MDHEN and CDR2 SYDVKM. The chain's CDR3 is CASTVLAGGPSEQYF. CDR3 DNA sequence: TGTGCCAGCACCGTACTAGCGGGAGGGCCCAGCGAGCAGTACTTC. Supplemented by reference TRBV28 and TRBJ2-7, the full variable domain reads DVKVTQSSRYLVKRTGEKVFLECVQDMDHENMFWYRQDPGLGLRLIYFSYDVKMKEKGDIPEGYSVSREKKERFSLILESASTNQTSMYLCASTVLAGGPSEQYFGPGTRLTVT.

DNA of the CDR3: TGTGCCATCAGTGAGTCCGCGGGGCTAGGGAACACTGAAGCTTTCTTT. Translated: CAISESAGLGNTEAFF. This chain uses TRBV10-3 with TRBJ1-1; a possible D gene is TRBD1 (5 bases). CDR3 length equals 16 residues. CDR1 ENHRY and CDR2 SYGVKD come from the germline V gene. Between the trimmed V and J ends, which lost 0 bases and 1 base, there was a span of 12 bases.

CDR3 sequence reads: CASSSPVGGGETQYF. The CDR3 DNA reads as TGTGCCAGCAGCTCACCTGTCGGGGGGGGAGAGACCCAGTACTTC. V gene TRBV5-6 combines with J gene TRBJ2-5, with TRBD2 matching over 8 bases. The CDR3 totals 15 residues. Looked up from germline, CDR1 is SGHDT and CDR2 is YYEEEE. V trimming: 3 bases; J trimming: 4 bases; junction bases outside the gene matches: 8. The whole variable domain, filled in from reference TRBV5-6 and TRBJ2-5, reads DAGVTQSPTHLIKTRGQQVTLRCSPKSGHDTVSWYQQALGQGPQFIFQYYEEEERQRGNFPDRFSGHQFPNYSSELNVNALLLGDSALYLCASSSPVGGGETQYFGPGTRLLVL.

The J gene is TRBJ2-1, the V gene TRBV29-1; no clear D. This CDR3 has 12 residues. V shed 5 bases and J shed 9 bases, with 14 bases lying between them. Germline V gene sequence: CDR1 SQVTM, CDR2 ANQGSEA. The DNA for the CDR3 is TGCAGCGTTAGACATTCCCGGTCTGAGCAGTTCTTC. This gives the protein CSVRHSRSEQFF.

The chain couples TRBV7-2 to TRBJ1-3; D is perhaps TRBD1 (5 bases). The CDR3 has 14 amino acids. V was trimmed by 7 bases and J by 4 bases, leaving 14 bases between them. Germline loops: CDR1 SGHTA, CDR2 FQGNSA. CDR3 in amino acids: CASTMGRVGNTIYF. CDR3 DNA sequence: TGTGCCAGCACCATGGGCAGGGTAGGAAACACCATATATTTT.

This clone has a single count. This sequence joins TRBV4-1 and TRBJ1-4; 9 nucleotides align to TRBD1. The V gene's germline CDR1 is MGHRA and CDR2 YSYEKL. CDR3 size: 15 residues. With 4 bases clipped from V and 8 bases from J, the junction kept 8 bases outside the gene matches. CDR3 sequence reads: CASSPTGGAGEKLFF. CDR3 DNA: TGCGCCAGCAGCCCAACAGGGGGCGCGGGAGAAAAACTGTTTTTT.